A single T cell receptor beta chain is shown here with its context. Its cognate antigen is unknown. The sample is drawn from a study of CXCR3-negative and CXCR3-positive naive CD8 T cells. The method, 5' RACE with UMI labels, was used to prepare the TRB cDNA libraries. No DNA is given; TCRdb re-called the 5' RACE reads and lists each CDR3 protein once. The table lists 120,000 or so distinct CDR3 sequences. Overall study results and limits: Hydrophobicity of TRB CDR3s was greater in CXCR3-positive naive cells than in CXCR3-negative naive cells. Comparison of naive CXCR3-negative and CXCR3-positive cells revealed similar TRBV-TRBJ usage, while memory cells differed.

Per the germline V gene, CDR1 is MGHDK and CDR2 is SYGVNS. The CDR3 extends over 15 amino acids. CD8+ T cell subsets were each sorted in triplicate, more than 250,000 cells apiece. By phenotype, naive CD8+ T cells were CD45RO-CCR7+CD27+CD95-. The J gene is TRBJ2-7, the V gene TRBV25-1; with no DNA, the TCRdb D assignment of TRBD1 cannot be verified. The material sequenced was naive CXCR3+ CD8+ T cells from blood. Stated subset: CD45RO-CCR7+CD27+CD95- naive CD8+ T cells expressing CXCR3 (TNR3+). The TCR sequence derives from a human donor in good health. Some clones in this sample may be carry-over from other donors' samples. The CDR3 is CASSESVGASYEQYF.